The 8 T cell receptor beta chains presented below share a single source sample, sequenced in a study of T-cell memory formation after mild COVID-19. TCRdb ran MiXCR on the 5' RACE reads and lists one entry per CDR3 protein. In the table there are about 340,000 distinct CDR3 sequences, less than 20% of which are singletons. The sample taken for sequencing was PBMCs or a T cell subset sorted from them (not recorded which). All receptors derive from a man aged 18 to 35 who had mild COVID-19 (a few samples of this study predate the infection). Cell type and time point are not known.

The gene calls are TRBV20-1 and TRBJ1-5; D is undetermined. Germline values: CDR1 DFQATT, CDR2 SNEGSKA (reference sequence). Trimming cost V 4 bases and J 11 bases, with 18 bases left between them. The CDR3 consists of 13 residues. CDR3 protein: CSATRHALRSQHF. CDR3 nucleotide sequence: TGCAGTGCTACTCGGCACGCATTAAGGTCCCAGCATTTT.

A remark on this clonotype: A read error may be the cause here, since a much bigger clone is one base away. The V call is TRBV4-1, the J call TRBJ1-1; D is possibly TRBD1 (6 bases). From germline, CDR1 is MGHRA and CDR2 YSYEKL. V gave up 2 bases and J gave up 1 base, with 8 bases separating them. The CDR3 length is 14 residues. The CDR3 spells CASSQPTGNTEAFF. For the CDR3, the DNA is TGCGCCAGCAGCCAACCGACAGGGAACACTGAAGCTTTCTTT.

The chain employs TRBV20-1 and TRBJ2-5; D is unresolved. Germline V CDR1 and CDR2: DFQATT, SNEGSKA (reference sequence). With 3 bases removed from V and 5 bases from J, the gap between germline ends came to 13 bases. This CDR3 comprises 13 residues. The CDR3 DNA sequence: TGCAGTGCTAGTAGATTCAGTGCGGAGACCCAGTACTTC. Its translation is CSASRFSAETQYF.

V is TRBV5-1 and J is TRBJ1-1; no clear D gene. Per the germline V gene, CDR1 is SGHRS and CDR2 is YFSETQ. Trimming left V 0 bases short and J 7 bases short, with 19 bases between. The CDR3 extends over 16 amino acids. In DNA, the CDR3 is TGCGCCAGCAGCTTGGATCCCCAGAGCTACCTGAATGAAGCTTTCTTT. Amino acid sequence: CASSLDPQSYLNEAFF.

This clonotype was counted only a few times. J is TRBJ1-4 and V is TRBV4-2, with 7 positions matching TRBD1. The V gene's germline CDR1 is LGHNA and CDR2 YNFKEQ. CDR3 length: 14 amino acids. V shed 3 bases and J 3 bases; nucleotides not matched to a gene: 1. The DNA of the CDR3 is TGTGCCAGCAGCCATGACAGGGCTAATGAAAAACTGTTTTTT. Encoded protein: CASSHDRANEKLFF.

The V and J genes are TRBV6-2 or TRBV6-3 and TRBJ2-5; D remains unclear. This CDR3 has 16 amino acids. Germline CDR1 is MNHEY and CDR2 is SVGEGT. Trimming shortened V by 1 base and J by 2 bases, and 14 bases separated the two germline ends. The CDR3: CASSYYYSELQETQYF. The DNA for the CDR3 is TGTGCCAGCAGTTACTACTATTCAGAGCTGCAAGAGACCCAGTACTTC.

The rearrangement links TRBV7-2 to TRBJ1-4; D call uncertain. V was trimmed by 4 bases and J by 7 bases, leaving 13 bases between them. The CDR3 covers 14 residues. Germline V gene lookup returns CDR1 SGHTA and CDR2 FQGNSA. CDR3 protein: CASSSGRGSEKLFF. The CDR3 DNA reads TGTGCCAGCAGCTCCGGGCGAGGTAGTGAAAAACTGTTTTTT.

This chain connects TRBV25-1 to TRBJ2-2, with D uncertain. Trimming left V 3 bases short and J 4 bases short, with 12 bases between. The CDR3 contains 15 residues. The V gene's germline CDR1 is MGHDK and CDR2 SYGVNS. The CDR3 DNA reads TGTGCCAGCAGTGAGCCATCCCTGGGCACCGGGGAGCTGTTTTTT. Residues: CASSEPSLGTGELFF.